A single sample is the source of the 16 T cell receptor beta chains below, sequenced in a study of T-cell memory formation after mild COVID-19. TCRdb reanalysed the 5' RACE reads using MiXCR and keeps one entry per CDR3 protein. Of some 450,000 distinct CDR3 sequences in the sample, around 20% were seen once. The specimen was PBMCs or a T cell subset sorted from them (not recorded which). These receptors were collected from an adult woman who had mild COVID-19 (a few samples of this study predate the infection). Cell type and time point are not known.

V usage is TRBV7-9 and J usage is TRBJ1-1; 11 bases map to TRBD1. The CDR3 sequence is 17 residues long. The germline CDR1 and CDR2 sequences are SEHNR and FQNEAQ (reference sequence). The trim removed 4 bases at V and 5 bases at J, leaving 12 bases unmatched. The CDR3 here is CASSYPSDRGLGTEAFF. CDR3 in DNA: TGTGCCAGCAGCTACCCCTCGGACAGGGGGCTAGGGACTGAAGCTTTCTTT.

CDR3 sequence reads: CASSQEELSDTQYF. The DNA of the CDR3 is TGTGCCAGCAGCCAAGAAGAGCTTTCGGATACGCAGTATTTT. V gene TRBV3-1 combines with J gene TRBJ2-3, with D hard to call. Germline V lookup: CDR1 LGHDT, CDR2 YNNKEL (reference sequence). The CDR3 consists of 14 residues. V was trimmed by 0 bases and J by 6 bases, leaving 10 bases between them.

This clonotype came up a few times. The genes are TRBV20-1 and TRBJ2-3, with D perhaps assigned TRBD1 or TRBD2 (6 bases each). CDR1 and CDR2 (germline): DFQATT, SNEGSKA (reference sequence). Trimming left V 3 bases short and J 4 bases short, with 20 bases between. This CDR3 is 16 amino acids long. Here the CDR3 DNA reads TGCAGTGCTAGTTCGGGGCGAGGAGGGGGTGCAGATACGCAGTATTTT. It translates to CSASSGRGGGADTQYF.

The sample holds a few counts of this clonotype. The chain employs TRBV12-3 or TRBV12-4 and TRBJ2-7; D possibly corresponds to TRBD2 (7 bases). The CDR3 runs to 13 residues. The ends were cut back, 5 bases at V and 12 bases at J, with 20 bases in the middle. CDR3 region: CASSSVGGRPPYF. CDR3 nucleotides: TGTGCCAGCAGTAGCGTCGGGGGGCGTCCTCCGTACTTC.

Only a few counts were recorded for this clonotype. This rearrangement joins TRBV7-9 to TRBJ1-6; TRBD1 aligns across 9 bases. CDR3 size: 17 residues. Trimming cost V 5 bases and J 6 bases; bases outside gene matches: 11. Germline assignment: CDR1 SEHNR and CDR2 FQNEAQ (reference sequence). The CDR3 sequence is CASSLETGGAFNSPLHF. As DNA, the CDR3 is TGTGCCAGCAGCCTTGAGACAGGGGGAGCCTTTAATTCACCCCTCCACTTT.

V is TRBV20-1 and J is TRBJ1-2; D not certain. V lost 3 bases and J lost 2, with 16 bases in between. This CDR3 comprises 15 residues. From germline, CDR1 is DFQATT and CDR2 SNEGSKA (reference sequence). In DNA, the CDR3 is TGCAGTGCTAGGGAGAGGCAGGCTATGAACTATGGCTACACCTTC. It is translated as CSARERQAMNYGYTF.

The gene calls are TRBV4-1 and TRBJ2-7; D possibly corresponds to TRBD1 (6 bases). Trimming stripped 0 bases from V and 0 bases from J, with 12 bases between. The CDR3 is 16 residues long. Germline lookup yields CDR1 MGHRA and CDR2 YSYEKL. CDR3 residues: CASSQDPRTVSYEQYF. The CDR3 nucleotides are TGCGCCAGCAGCCAAGACCCTCGGACAGTCTCCTACGAGCAGTACTTC.

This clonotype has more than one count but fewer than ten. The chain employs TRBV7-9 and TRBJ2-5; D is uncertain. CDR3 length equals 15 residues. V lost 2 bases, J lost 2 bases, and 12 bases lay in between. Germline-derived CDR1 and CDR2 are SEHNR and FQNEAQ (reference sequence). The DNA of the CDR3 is TGTGCCAGCAGCTTAAGGACCCTCCTACAAGAGACCCAGTACTTC. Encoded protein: CASSLRTLLQETQYF.

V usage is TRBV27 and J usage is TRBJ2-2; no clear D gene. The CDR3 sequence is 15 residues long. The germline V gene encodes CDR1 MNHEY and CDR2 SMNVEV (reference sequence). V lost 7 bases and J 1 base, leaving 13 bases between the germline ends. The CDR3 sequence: CASTRLAGNTGELFF. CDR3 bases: TGTGCCAGCACCCGTTTGGCAGGGAACACCGGGGAGCTGTTTTTT.

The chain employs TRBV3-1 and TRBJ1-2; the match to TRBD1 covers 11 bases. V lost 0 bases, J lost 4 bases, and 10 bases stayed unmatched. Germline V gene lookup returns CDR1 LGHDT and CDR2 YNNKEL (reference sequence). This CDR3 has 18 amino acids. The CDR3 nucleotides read TGTGCCAGCAGCCAAGATCAAGGGACAGGGGGTAGGGGCTATGGCTACACCTTC. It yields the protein CASSQDQGTGGRGYGYTF. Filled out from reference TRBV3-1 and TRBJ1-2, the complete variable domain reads DTAVSQTPKYLVTQMGNDKSIKCEQNLGHDTMYWYKQDSKKFLKIMFSYNNKELIINETVPNRFSPKSPDKAHLNLHINSLELGDSAVYFCASSQDQGTGGRGYGYTFGSGTRLTVV.

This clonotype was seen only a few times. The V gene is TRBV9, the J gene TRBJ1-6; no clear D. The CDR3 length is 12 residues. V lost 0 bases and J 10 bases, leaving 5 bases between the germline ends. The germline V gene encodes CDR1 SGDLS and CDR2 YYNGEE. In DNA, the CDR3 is TGTGCCAGCAGCGTAGGGGTCTCACCCCTCCACTTT. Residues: CASSVGVSPLHF.

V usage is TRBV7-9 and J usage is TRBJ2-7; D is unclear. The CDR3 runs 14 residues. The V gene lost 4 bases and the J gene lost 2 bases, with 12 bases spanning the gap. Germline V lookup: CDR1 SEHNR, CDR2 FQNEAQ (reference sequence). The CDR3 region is CASSSGMSPYEQYF. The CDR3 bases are TGTGCCAGCAGCTCAGGAATGAGTCCCTACGAGCAGTACTTC.

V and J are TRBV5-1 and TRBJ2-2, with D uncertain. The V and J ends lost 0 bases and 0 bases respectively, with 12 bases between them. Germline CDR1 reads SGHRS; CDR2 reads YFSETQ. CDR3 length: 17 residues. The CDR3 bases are TGCGCCAGCAGCTTGGAGGTCTACCGCACGAACACCGGGGAGCTGTTTTTT. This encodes CASSLEVYRTNTGELFF.

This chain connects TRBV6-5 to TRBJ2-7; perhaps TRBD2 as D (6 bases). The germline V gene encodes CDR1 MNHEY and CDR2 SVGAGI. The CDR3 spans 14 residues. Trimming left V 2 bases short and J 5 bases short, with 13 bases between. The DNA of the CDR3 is TGTGCCAGCAGTTACCGGTACCCTAGCGACGAGCAGTACTTC. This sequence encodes CASSYRYPSDEQYF.

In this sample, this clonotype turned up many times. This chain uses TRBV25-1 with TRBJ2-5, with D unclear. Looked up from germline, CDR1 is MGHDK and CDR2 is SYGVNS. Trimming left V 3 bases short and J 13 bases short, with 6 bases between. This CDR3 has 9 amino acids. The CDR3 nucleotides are TGTGCCAGCAGTGATCCTCCGTACTTC. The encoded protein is CASSDPPYF. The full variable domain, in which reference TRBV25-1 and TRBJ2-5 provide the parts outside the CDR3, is EADIYQTPRYLVIGTGKKITLECSQTMGHDKMYWYQQDPGMELHLIHYSYGVNSTEKGDLSSESTVSRIRTEHFPLTLESARPSHTSQYLCASSDPPYFGPGTRLLVL.

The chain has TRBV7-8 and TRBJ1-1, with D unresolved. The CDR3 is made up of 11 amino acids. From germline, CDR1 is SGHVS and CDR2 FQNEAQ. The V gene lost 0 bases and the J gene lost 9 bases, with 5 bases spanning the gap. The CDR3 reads CASSLAGKAFF. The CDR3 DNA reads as TGTGCCAGCAGCTTAGCCGGTAAAGCTTTCTTT.